This TCR beta chain was recovered during a study of CD8+ T cells in alopecia areata. Study details: Graft recipients were roughly 6-11-week-old female C3H/HeJ mice, and donor skin originated from approximately 6-12-month-old C3H/HeJ mice with spontaneous alopecia. Overall study findings and caveats: In scalp samples, resident alphabeta T cells of normal skin are also sequenced. Across lesional scalp, and particularly alopecia totalis/universalis, clonality surpassed that of normal scalp. With patients, TCR sharing proved less clear than in mice, a difference possibly related to HLA.

Investigators isolated RNA and reverse transcribed it into cDNA to act as the sequencing template. The method was immunoSEQ multiplex PCR; TCRdb's version includes in-frame clones alone and lacks a portion of them. Listed for the sample are 250,000 or so clones, none seen a single time. Sorting of pooled cutaneous lymph node cells used CD4, CD8alpha, NKG2D, NKG2ACE and other markers. V dropped 4 bases and J dropped 1; count of bases not matched to a gene: 2. Germline lookup yields CDR1 FNHDT and CDR2 SITEND (reference sequence). The CDR3 runs 15 residues. This clone was seen a few times. As yet, its antigen is unknown. Mouse gene names apply. The read ends 4 residues shy of where the CDR3 ends; the end is completed using the germline J gene. This sample also contains other DNA sequences that code for the same CDR3.

The receptor was derived from a C3H/HeJ mouse with alopecia areata. The mice in this strain carry MHC haplotype H2-k. Sequencing was done on a sample of CD4+ T cells sorted from a lymph node. The gene calls are TRBV19 and TRBJ2-2; 9 bases align to TRBD1. The DNA read from the CDR3 is TGTGCCAGCAGTCGACAGGGGGGAAACACCGGG. It is translated as CASSRQGGNTG. The complete CDR3 protein is CASSRQGGNTGQLYF.